This TCR beta chain was sequenced during a study of blood T cells in healthy people across ages (dated by TCRdb to the mid-2010s). Notes on the research overall: In model experiments, template switching captured roughly one uniquely barcoded TCR beta cDNA molecule for every two T cells. Age-related changes in TCR beta repertoire diversity were measured in the study by deep sequencing normalized with unique cDNA molecular identifiers. For two donors (one aged 18 to 29 and one aged 80 or older), the study analyzed two additional independent replicas of 1 million unique cDNA reads from the same blood draw. To avoid experimental bias, donors of different ages were randomly spread across the sequencing lanes. Four age groups were formed from the donors: young (average about 15 years), middle-aged (approximately 40), aged (approximately 60) and long-lived (approximately 78). What the research found in general, with its limitations: As age increased, observed TCR beta diversity per million T cells dropped in a roughly linear way, and a significant reduction was already evident by age about 40. A strong correlation was found between observed TCR beta diversity and the percentage of naive T cells measured by flow cytometry. Estimates of total diversity from one million sequenced T cells were regarded as lower bounds and underestimates. Compared with the aged group, more naive CD4+ T cells, fewer expanded clones and increased TCR diversity were shown by the long-lived group, suggesting age selection. Bulk unsorted PBMC profiling prevented conclusive comparison of naive and antigen-experienced compartments. Because the CMV infection status of the donors was unknown, age-related changes in expanded clonotypes may potentially have been confounded.

Systemically healthy Caucasian individuals from Russia, 39 in total and aged 6 to 90 years, were included as donors. Around 10 milliliters of peripheral blood were collected from each donor into EDTA-treated Vacutainer tubes. PBMCs were isolated by Ficoll-Paque density-gradient centrifugation, with at least 7 million obtained per sample. Total RNA was extracted from PBMCs with Trizol reagent, with at least 5.5 micrograms obtained per sample. Naive CD45RAhigh/CD27high T cell percentages were measured by flow cytometry on a PBMC aliquot from every donor. This clonotype was found once. Which antigen it targets is not known. Base qualities are not at hand, and no much larger clone is one base apart. The protocol used for the library was 5' RACE. Reads for this sample came from an Illumina HiSeq 2500. A second PCR of roughly 7 to 11 cycles was performed with a sample-barcoded 5' primer and a J-beta primer mix. A unique molecular identifier was introduced onto each TCR beta cDNA molecule by a template-switch 5' adaptor carrying 12 random nucleotides. Each sample yielded at least 3 million CDR3-containing paired-end reads. First-strand cDNA synthesis was performed from all RNA using the Mint cDNA synthesis kit, with priming by a TRBC-specific oligonucleotide. Following uracil-DNA glycosylase treatment, all cDNA underwent a first 18-cycle PCR with the universal primers M1SS and BC2_uni_R. In the source study's methods: For normalization, 1 million high-quality reads, each with a distinct molecular identifier, were randomly selected from each sample. Instead of being binned into consensus sequences, reads that shared molecular identifiers were thrown out. MiTCR, with a Q25 quality threshold and the strictest error-elimination algorithm, was used for CDR3 identification, clonotype clustering and error correction. A nonparametric unseen species model with Euler transformation was used to estimate lower-bound total TCR beta diversity. TCRdb passed the public sequencing reads through fastp at Q25 and MiXCR, retaining productive beta sequences. Merged by CDR3 protein, the rows form single entries marked with the most common genes and DNA. The V and J calls follow TCRdb's processing rather than the paper's. The sample table contains roughly 830,000 distinct CDR3 sequences; only one count was recorded for about 62% of them. About 30% of the sample is in the top ten clones.

Measured from the cysteine to the phenylalanine, the CDR3 is 13 residues long. Only the CDR3 DNA stays, 39 bases, in frame from base 1. Trimming takes 8 bases from V and 4 bases from J, and the germline ends sit 14 bases apart. The clonotype was recovered from a man aged 25 to 40 in good health. This chain is built from TRBV12-3 or TRBV12-4 and TRBJ1-1, and perhaps TRBD1 as D gene, on 5 matching bases. The sample taken for sequencing was blood. The base sequence is TGTGCCAGCTCCCTAGGGGTTATCACTGAAGCTTTCTTT. It codes for CASSLGVITEAFF.